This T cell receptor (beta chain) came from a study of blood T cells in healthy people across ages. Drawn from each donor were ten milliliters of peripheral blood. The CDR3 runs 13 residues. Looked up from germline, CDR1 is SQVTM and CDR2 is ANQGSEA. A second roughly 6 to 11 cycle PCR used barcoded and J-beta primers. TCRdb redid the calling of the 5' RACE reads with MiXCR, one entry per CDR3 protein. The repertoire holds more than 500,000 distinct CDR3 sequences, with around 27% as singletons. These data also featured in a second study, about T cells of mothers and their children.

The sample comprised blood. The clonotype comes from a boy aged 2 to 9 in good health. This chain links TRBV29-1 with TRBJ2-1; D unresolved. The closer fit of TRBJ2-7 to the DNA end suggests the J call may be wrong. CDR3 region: CSVVAAVNYEQYF. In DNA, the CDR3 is TGCAGCGTTGTGGCAGCCGTTAACTACGAGCAGTACTTC.